Reported below is one TCR beta chain. RNA in amounts of roughly 0.5 to 1 ug was reverse transcribed with random hexamers. TCRdb passed the immunoSEQ multiplex PCR reads through MiXCR, listing each CDR3 protein once. This table holds about 190,000 distinct CDR3 sequences, about 94% found once. These data come from a study of CD8 T cells in Susac syndrome. V dropped 3 bases and J dropped 1 base, with 12 bases sitting between them. The CDR3 extends over 15 amino acids. V is TRBV12-3 or TRBV12-4 and J is TRBJ2-5, with D maybe TRBD2 (6 bases). This TCR was sampled from a human donor with Susac syndrome. Sequencing used CD4+ T cells from PBMCs. CDR3 in DNA: TGTGCCAGCAGTTTCGTGGGACTGATCCAAGAGACCCAGTACTTC. Amino acid sequence: CASSFVGLIQETQYF.